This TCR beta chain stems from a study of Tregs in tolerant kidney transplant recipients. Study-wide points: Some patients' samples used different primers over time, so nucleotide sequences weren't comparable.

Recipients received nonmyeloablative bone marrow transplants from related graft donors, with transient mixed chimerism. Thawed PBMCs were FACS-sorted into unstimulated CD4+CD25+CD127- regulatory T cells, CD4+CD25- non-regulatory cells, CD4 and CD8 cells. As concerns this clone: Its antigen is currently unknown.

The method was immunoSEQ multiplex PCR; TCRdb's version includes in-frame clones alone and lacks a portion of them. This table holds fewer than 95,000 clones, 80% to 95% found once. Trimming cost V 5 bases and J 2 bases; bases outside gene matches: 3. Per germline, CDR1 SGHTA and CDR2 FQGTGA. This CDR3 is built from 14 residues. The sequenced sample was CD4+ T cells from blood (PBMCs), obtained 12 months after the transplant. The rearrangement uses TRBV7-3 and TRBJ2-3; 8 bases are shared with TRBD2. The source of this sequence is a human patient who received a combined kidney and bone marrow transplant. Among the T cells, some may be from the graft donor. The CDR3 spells CASSREGDTDTQYF. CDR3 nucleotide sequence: TGTGCCAGCAGCCGGGAGGGTGACACAGATACGCAGTATTTT.